This T cell receptor beta chain comes out of a study of Ad26.COV2.S vaccination and SARS-CoV-2 variants. TCRdb's table, derived via immunoSEQ multiplex PCR, lists solely in-frame clones and lacks some. The data hold approximately 340,000 clones, with approximately 85% observed a single time. Sample treatment: some 20 received Ad26.COV2.S at low or high dose, single or two shots; roughly five received placebo; per-sample allocation not given. The samples were gathered on day 63 after the first injection of vaccine or placebo. Germline values: CDR1 SGHKS, CDR2 YYEKEE (reference sequence). V was cut by 4 bases and J by 7 bases, with 17 bases left in between. This CDR3 comprises 14 residues. General study points: Substantial response breadth was reportedly seen for spike-specific CD8+ and CD4+ T cells after vaccination.

A word on this clone: Antigen unknown.

The starting material was peripheral blood, obtained in a trial of Ad26.COV2.S vaccine versus placebo. The clonotype comes from a person between 18 and 59 years old who received the Ad26.COV2.S COVID-19 vaccine or a placebo. The V and J genes are TRBV5-5 and TRBJ2-5; TRBD2 is a possible D gene (6 bases). This CDR3 reads CASSPRLARVTQYF. The CDR3 DNA is TGTGCCAGCAGCCCTCGGCTAGCGAGGGTGACCCAGTACTTC. The full variable domain, its missing parts supplied by reference TRBV5-5 and TRBJ2-5, is DAGVTQSPTHLIKTRGQQVTLRCSPISGHKSVSWYQQVLGQGPQFIFQYYEKEERGRGNFPDRFSARQFPNYSSELNVNALLLGDSALYLCASSPRLARVTQYFGPGTRLLVL.